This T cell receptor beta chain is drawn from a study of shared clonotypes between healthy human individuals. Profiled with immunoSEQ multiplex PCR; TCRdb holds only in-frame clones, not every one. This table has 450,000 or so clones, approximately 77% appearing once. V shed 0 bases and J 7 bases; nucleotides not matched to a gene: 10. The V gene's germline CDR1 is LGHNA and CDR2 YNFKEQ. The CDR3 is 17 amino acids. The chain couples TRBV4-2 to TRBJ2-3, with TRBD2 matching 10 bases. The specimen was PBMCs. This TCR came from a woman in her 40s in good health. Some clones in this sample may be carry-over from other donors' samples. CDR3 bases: TGTGCCAGCAGCCAAGATCGATCAGCGGGAGGGAGAAATACGCAGTATTTT. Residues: CASSQDRSAGGRNTQYF.